The subject of this entry is one TCR beta chain. The antigen is undetermined. The data belong to a study of CXCR3-negative and CXCR3-positive naive CD8 T cells. Study-level points and caveats: Naive CXCR3-positive and CXCR3-negative cells shared TRBV-TRBJ usage; memory cells diverged. Each naive subset displayed comparably high diversity, whereas memory CD8+ cells displayed much lower diversity. TCR interaction strength was inferred from TRB CDR3 physicochemistry, as CD5 matched across naive subsets. Naive CXCR3-positive cells had TRB CDR3s more hydrophobic than those of CXCR3-negative naive cells.

The authors prepared UMI-labeled TRB cDNA libraries by 5' RACE. For each CDR3 protein, TCRdb gives one entry from its re-call of the 5' RACE reads, without DNA. This listing includes about 150,000 distinct CDR3 sequences. Naive cells were sorted as CD45RO-, CCR7+, CD27+ and CD95-. The CDR3 has 15 amino acids. Germline V gene sequence: CDR1 MNHNY, CDR2 SVGAGI (reference sequence). V gene TRBV6-6 combines with J gene TRBJ2-5; there is no DNA to check the TCRdb D call of TRBD2. This receptor was obtained from a human donor in good health. Some clones in this sample may be carry-over from other donors' samples. The material sequenced was naive CXCR3+ CD8+ T cells from blood. This sample's subset: CD45RO-CCR7+CD27+CD95- naive CD8+ T cells expressing CXCR3 (TNR3+). This CDR3 reads CASSYGLAGVETQYF.